This entry features one T cell receptor beta chain sequence. Its antigen is unknown. No base quality values were provided; no much bigger clone lies one nucleotide off. The data were obtained in a study of PD-1 blockade in classical Hodgkin lymphoma (dated by TCRdb to about 2020). For the wider study: The study used CyTOF and TCR beta sequencing to define a peripheral blood immune signature of response to PD-1 blockade in classical Hodgkin lymphoma.

According to the study, the label for this sample's time point signals: newly diagnosed, previously untreated cHL patient sample. Using a Miltenyi CD8+ T cell isolation kit, CD8+ T cells were purified from thawed PBMCs through magnetic negative selection. PBMCs from patients with newly diagnosed, previously untreated classical Hodgkin lymphoma were sequenced as a comparison group for the relapsed/refractory trial patients. Peripheral blood was collected in 8 mL Vacutainer Cell Preparation Tubes, from which PBMCs were isolated by centrifugation and then cryopreserved. Purified CD4+ and CD8+ fractions were prepared only for cases with an additional available PBMC sample. Magnetically labelled cells were removed on LS columns in a quadroMACS separator, and the flow-through was collected as the purified fraction. General findings and caveats noted by the study authors: The study covered only a single clinical trial cohort, and the causes of the repertoire differences, possibly disease activity or prior therapy, were still not defined. Baseline TCR diversity was reported to be lower in newly diagnosed patients than in healthy donors, and even lower in relapsed/refractory patients.

V lost 10 bases and J lost 0 bases, and the count of bases not matched to a germline gene is 9. CDR1 is given as SEHNR and CDR2 as FQNEAQ, both from the germline V gene (reference sequence). Reading from cysteine to phenylalanine, the CDR3 counts 15 amino acids. Of all the DNA, just the CDR3 is kept, 45 bases in frame from base 1. Genomic DNA was extracted with the Qiagen DNeasy kit from unsorted PBMCs and from negatively selected CD4+ and CD8+ fractions. Using primers that anneal to V and J segments, immunoSEQ multiplex PCR amplified the TCR beta CDR3 regions. Amplification bias was minimized using a synthetic immune receptor repertoire, and residual bias was removed computationally after sequencing. The original pipeline was this. Repertoire diversity was quantified as the Shannon entropy index using custom Python scripts. The unsorted, CD4+ and CD8+ repertoires were each analyzed separately, with the exception of combined analyses, where CD4+ and CD8+ sequences were merged in silico. TCRdb took over this immuneACCESS table, retaining in-frame rearrangements with V and J assigned. Such tables are incomplete; in checked studies, under half of the missing clones stem from an unresolved V gene, and the remainder is unexplained. The V and J calls and clone size are taken from that table; D and trimming were inferred from the DNA. The sample yields about 21,000 clones; roughly 89% were counted once. The top ten constitute over 6% of the sample.

The receptor comes from a human donor with classical Hodgkin lymphoma. The sequenced sample was CD8+ T cells from blood. The chain is made from TRBV7-9 and TRBJ2-1; 7 nucleotides in the junction match TRBD2. The bases read TGTGCCACCTCGGGGGGAGGCCTCTCCTACAATGAGCAGTTCTTC. This gives the protein CATSGGGLSYNEQFF.